This paragraph reports one T cell receptor beta chain. It lacks a known antigen. Base qualities are missing; no much larger clone stands one base away. This sample is drawn from a study of T cell repertoires in cytomegalovirus infection (dated by TCRdb to 2018 to 2020). As for the study more broadly: Donor HLA type was relevant to the analysis, because carriage of CMV infection together with the matching HLA type was indicated by public TCR beta signatures. What the research found in general, with its limitations: The ex vivo response was dominated by HLA-C-restricted CMV-specific TCR beta clonotypes, which also provided the single most frequent clonotype in two of eight donors. In both this cohort and an independent cohort of approximately 350 donors, the cumulative frequency of public TCR beta family members distinguished carriers of CMV infection plus the relevant HLA type.

The sequencer listed for this sample is Illumina HiSeq 1500. TCRdb's own reprocessing of the public reads used fastp at Q25 and MiXCR and kept productive beta chains. Records with the same CDR3 protein are collapsed into one entry carrying the most frequent genes and DNA. Here the sample has hundreds of thousands of distinct CDR3 sequences; roughly 24% occur a single time. Jointly, the top ten make up 7.5% to 9% of the sample. There are 16 amino acids in the CDR3, from cysteine to phenylalanine inclusive. CDR3 DNA is the only sequence kept; it has 48 bases, read in frame from the first base. Relative to germline, V is missing 0 bases and J is missing 5 bases, with 7 bases of the junction outside any gene match. In the germline V gene, CDR1 corresponds to MNHEY and CDR2 to SVGAGI.

The sequencing sample was made of CD8+ T cells from PBMCs. This clonotype originated in a human donor in good health (CMV status not recorded). Some clones in this sample may be carry-over from other donors' samples. The V gene is TRBV6-5 and the J gene is TRBJ2-3; 8 junctional bases match TRBD2. Here is the DNA: TGTGCCAGCAGTTACTCGAGGAGCGGGGGAGTAGATACGCAGTATTTT. Translated, this gives CASSYSRSGGVDTQYF.